Listed below are T cell receptor beta chains from one sample, sequenced in a study of blood T cell repertoires in COVID-19. Sequencing used immunoSEQ multiplex PCR; TCRdb keeps in-frame clones, though not all of them. The data hold around 50,000 clones, with about nine tenths observed a single time. The sample taken for sequencing was peripheral blood. These receptors were taken from a woman of 80 years or more with COVID-19, enrolled during active disease. CDR3s include the opening cysteine and the closing phenylalanine or tryptophan. Fields, in order: D gene, CDR3 length, clone size, V gene, J gene, CDR3 DNA, CDR3 protein. The D gene is left open where the match is weak. A row's size may be missing; if present it is once, few, many or a size class.

TRBD1	14	-	TRBV15	TRBJ2-5	TGTGCCACCAGCAGAGACCAGGGGGCGGCGACCCAGTACTTC	CATSRDQGAATQYF
TRBD1	15	-	TRBV6-5	TRBJ1-3	TGTGCCAGCAGTTTAACCGGGACAGGAGGGAACACCATATATTTT	CASSLTGTGGNTIYF
-	12	-	TRBV19	TRBJ1-2	TGTGCCAGTAGCTCAGCGGGCGGCGGCTACACCTTC	CASSSAGGGYTF
TRBD2	19	-	TRBV7-8	TRBJ2-3	TGTGCCAGCAGTCTTCTCGGCCGAGGGAGTAGCGGGGGGGCCGGTACGCAGTATTTT	CASSLLGRGSSGGAGTQYF
-	17	-	TRBV3-1/TRBV3-2	TRBJ1-1	TGTGCCAGCAGCATCCGGGACGTAGGGGGTCAGAACACTGAAGCTTTCTTT	CASSIRDVGGQNTEAFF
-	14	-	TRBV5-8	TRBJ1-6	TGTGCCAGCAGCCAGGACAGTTGGGGTTCACCCCTCCACTTT	CASSQDSWGSPLHF
-	15	-	TRBV2	TRBJ2-5	TGTGCCAGCAGTGAGGGAGGAGTGTACCAAGAGACCCAGTACTTC	CASSEGGVYQETQYF
-	17	-	TRBV2	TRBJ1-1	TGTGCCAGCAGTGGCGCCTCAGGTTCTCTCCTGAACACTGAAGCTTTCTTT	CASSGASGSLLNTEAFF
-	12	-	TRBV6-5	TRBJ2-3	TGTGCCAGCAGACTAAGGGACTATACGCAGTATTTT	CASRLRDYTQYF
TRBD2	14	-	TRBV7-8	TRBJ2-4	TGTGCCAGCAGCCCTACTAGCGGGGTGAACATTCAGTACTTC	CASSPTSGVNIQYF
-	14	-	TRBV10-3	TRBJ2-2	TGTGCCATCACCGAGATCCTGAACACCGGGGAGCTGTTTTTT	CAITEILNTGELFF
TRBD2	13	-	TRBV11-3	TRBJ2-1	TGTGCCAGCAGCCCTTTAGCGGGGGGTGAGCAGTTCTTC	CASSPLAGGEQFF
-	14	few	TRBV7-9	TRBJ1-5	TGTGCCAGCAGCCCTAGGGGAAGCAATCAGCCCCAGCATTTT	CASSPRGSNQPQHF
-	13	-	TRBV5-4	TRBJ2-3	TGTGCCAGCAGCTTACGAGGGTTGGATACGCAGTATTTT	CASSLRGLDTQYF
TRBD1	14	-	TRBV6-5	TRBJ1-2	TGTGCCAGCAAAAGGGACAGGGTTGAGGGTGGCTACACCTTC	CASKRDRVEGGYTF
TRBD2	16	few	TRBV18	TRBJ2-1	TGTGCCAGCTCACCCTCCGTGGGAGGGTCCTACAATGAGCAGTTCTTC	CASSPSVGGSYNEQFF
TRBD1	14	-	TRBV7-9	TRBJ1-5	TGTGCCAGCAGCGCCACAGGGGGACATCAGCCCCAGCATTTT	CASSATGGHQPQHF
-	14	few	TRBV7-9	TRBJ1-3	TGTGCCAGCAGCCCTCAGGGCTCTGGAAACACCATATATTTT	CASSPQGSGNTIYF
TRBD1	16	-	TRBV5-1	TRBJ1-1	TGCGCCAGCAGCTTGTTGGGACAGGGAAGGAACACTGAAGCTTTCTTT	CASSLLGQGRNTEAFF
TRBD1	17	few	TRBV6-1	TRBJ1-2	TGTGCCAGCAGTGACCTCGCTGGCTCGACAGGGGACTATGGCTACACCTTC	CASSDLAGSTGDYGYTF
-	16	-	TRBV5-1	TRBJ1-4	TGCGCCAGCAGCTTAGGCGACAGTGCAACTAATGAAAAACTGTTTTTT	CASSLGDSATNEKLFF
-	13	-	TRBV14	TRBJ2-2	TGTGCCAGCAGCCAACAGGGGACCGGGGAGCTGTTTTTT	CASSQQGTGELFF
TRBD1	14	-	TRBV10-3	TRBJ2-1	TGTGCCACCCTCGGACAGGGGAGATACAATGAGCAGTTCTTC	CATLGQGRYNEQFF
-	15	-	TRBV5-8	TRBJ1-5	TGTGCCAGCAGCTTCGTAAGCAGGGGCAATCAGCCCCAGCATTTT	CASSFVSRGNQPQHF
-	13	-	TRBV5-1	TRBJ2-3	TGCGCCAGCAGCCGCGTCCTGGCAGATACGCAGTATTTT	CASSRVLADTQYF
-	14	once	TRBV7-2	TRBJ1-3	TGTGCCAGCAGCGGGCAGGGCTCTGGAAACACCATATATTTT	CASSGQGSGNTIYF
TRBD1	14	-	TRBV3-1/TRBV3-2	TRBJ1-2	TGTGCCAGCAGCCCCCGACAGGGGTACTATGGCTACACCTTC	CASSPRQGYYGYTF
-	14	-	TRBV5-1	TRBJ2-3	TGCGCCAGCAACAATGGGGCGAGCACAGATACGCAGTATTTT	CASNNGASTDTQYF
TRBD1	13	-	TRBV6-5	TRBJ1-2	TGTGCCAGCAGTTCTCTGACAGGGCGCGGCTACACCTTC	CASSSLTGRGYTF
-	16	-	TRBV19	TRBJ1-1	TGTGCCAGTAGTTTCCAGAGTAGCGGGTGGAACACTGAAGCTTTCTTT	CASSFQSSGWNTEAFF
-	13	-	TRBV7-2	TRBJ2-7	TGTGCCAGCAGCCCAAGCGGTTTCGGCGAGCAGTACTTC	CASSPSGFGEQYF
-	14	few	TRBV6-2/TRBV6-3	TRBJ2-7	TGTGCCAGCAGTTCGCAGGGGTCCTCATACGAGCAGTACTTC	CASSSQGSSYEQYF
-	15	-	TRBV7-2	TRBJ2-3	TGTGCCAGCAGCTTAGTCAGGGGGGATACAGATACGCAGTATTTT	CASSLVRGDTDTQYF
-	15	-	TRBV30	TRBJ2-3	TGTGCCTGGACCAGGCCGGGACTTGGCACAGATACGCAGTATTTT	CAWTRPGLGTDTQYF
-	15	-	TRBV6-6	TRBJ2-5	TGTGCCACCCTCTCGGGGGGCGGGGGTGGAGAGACCCAGTACTTC	CATLSGGGGGETQYF
-	16	-	TRBV25-1	TRBJ2-5	TGTGCCAGCAGTGAATTATCCGACAGTGGTGTGGAGACCCAGTACTTC	CASSELSDSGVETQYF
-	15	-	TRBV6-5	TRBJ1-4	TGTGCCAGCAGCCTAAGGACAGCCGCTAATGAAAAACTGTTTTTT	CASSLRTAANEKLFF
TRBD1	15	few	TRBV2	TRBJ2-2	TGTGCCAGCAGTGAAGTGGCAGGGGGCACCGGGGAGCTGTTTTTT	CASSEVAGGTGELFF
-	14	-	TRBV6-4	TRBJ2-2	TGTGCCAGCAAAAGGACAGCGAACACCGGGGAGCTGTTTTTT	CASKRTANTGELFF
TRBD2	14	-	TRBV15	TRBJ2-5	TGTGCCACCAGCAGGGGACTAGCTCAAGAGACCCAGTACTTC	CATSRGLAQETQYF
TRBD1	14	-	TRBV7-9	TRBJ1-3	TGTGCCAGCAGCATGACAGGGAATGGAAACACCATATATTTT	CASSMTGNGNTIYF
TRBD1	15	-	TRBV7-2	TRBJ1-4	TGTGCCAGCAGCTTGGGGCCGGGACAGAAGGGAAAACTGTTTTTT	CASSLGPGQKGKLFF
TRBD2	14	-	TRBV27	TRBJ2-1	TGTGCCAGCAGCCAGACCGGGGGGGAAGATGAGCAGTTCTTC	CASSQTGGEDEQFF
TRBD1	13	once	TRBV3-1/TRBV3-2	TRBJ2-7	TGTGCCAGCAGCCGACAGGGGCTCAACGAGCAGTACTTC	CASSRQGLNEQYF
-	16	-	TRBV9	TRBJ2-1	TGTGCCAGCAGCTCAGGGCTCTCCGCGCGGAACAATGAGCAGTTCTTC	CASSSGLSARNNEQFF
-	12	-	TRBV18	TRBJ1-1	TGTGCCAGCTCACCACAGAGGGCCCAGGCTTTCTTT	CASSPQRAQAFF
TRBD1	15	-	TRBV9	TRBJ2-4	TGTGCCAGCAGCCAGGGGGATGGGGCCAAAAACATTCAGTACTTC	CASSQGDGAKNIQYF
TRBD2	16	-	TRBV7-2	TRBJ2-1	TGTGCCAGCAGCCCAACCGGGACTAGCGGGGGGGGTAAGCAGTTCTTC	CASSPTGTSGGGKQFF
-	16	-	TRBV6-1	TRBJ1-5	TGTGCCAGCAGTGAGCCGGGAGGGGCTGCGAATCAGCCCCAGCATTTT	CASSEPGGAANQPQHF
-	13	-	TRBV7-2	TRBJ1-1	TGTGCCAGCAGCTTAGAACAGAACACTGAAGCTTTCTTT	CASSLEQNTEAFF
-	14	-	TRBV2	TRBJ2-3	TGTGCCAGCAGTGATGGTGGGGCCGCAGATACGCAGTATTTT	CASSDGGAADTQYF
-	14	-	TRBV19	TRBJ2-3	TGTGCCAGTAAGCTCCGGGACTTCACAGATACGCAGTATTTT	CASKLRDFTDTQYF
-	13	once	TRBV19	TRBJ1-1	TGTGCCAGTAGTCCCCGAGGGAACACTGAAGCTTTCTTT	CASSPRGNTEAFF
TRBD1	13	-	TRBV2	TRBJ1-2	TGTGCCAGCAGTCGGACAGGGAACTATGGCTACACCTTC	CASSRTGNYGYTF
TRBD1	16	-	TRBV5-4	TRBJ2-5	TGTGCCAGCAGCCAGGGCGGACAGGGCTTCCAAGAGACCCAGTACTTC	CASSQGGQGFQETQYF
TRBD2	13	-	TRBV6-5	TRBJ2-7	TGTGCCAGCATAGCGGGGAGCTCCTACGAGCAGTACTTC	CASIAGSSYEQYF
-	13	-	TRBV7-9	TRBJ2-7	TGTGCCAGCAGCCCCCTGTTTTCCTACGAGCAGTACTTC	CASSPLFSYEQYF
TRBD2	14	-	TRBV12-5	TRBJ2-1	TGTGCTAGTACCCTTGGACTAGCCGGCAATGAGCAGTTCTTC	CASTLGLAGNEQFF
TRBD2	16	-	TRBV25-1	TRBJ2-5	TGTGCCAGCAGTGATCTTACGGGGGGAATAGGGGAGACCCAGTACTTC	CASSDLTGGIGETQYF
-	15	once	TRBV6-1	TRBJ1-1	TGTGCCAGCAGTGAAATGGTGGGCTGGTGGACTGAAGCTTTCTTT	CASSEMVGWWTEAFF